This T cell receptor (beta chain) derives from a study of blood T cells in healthy people across ages (dated by TCRdb to the mid-2010s). About the study as a whole: Template switching captured roughly one uniquely barcoded TCR beta cDNA molecule per two T cells in model experiments. Age-related changes in TCR beta repertoire diversity were measured in the study by deep sequencing normalized with unique cDNA molecular identifiers. Donors were grouped into four age groups: young (average roughly 15 years), middle-aged (less than 40), aged (over 55) and long-lived (just over 80). Donors of different ages were randomly distributed across sequencing lanes to avoid experimental bias. For two donors (one aged 18 to 30 and one aged 80 or older), the study analyzed two additional independent replicas of 1 million unique cDNA reads from the same blood draw.

Donors were around 37 systemically healthy Caucasian individuals from Russia aged roughly 6 to 95 years. Each donor gave approximately 9.3 milliliters of peripheral blood, collected into EDTA-treated Vacutainer tubes. Ficoll-Paque density-gradient centrifugation was used to isolate PBMCs, with at least 6.5 million per sample. Total RNA, at least 6 micrograms per sample, was extracted from PBMCs with Trizol reagent. For every donor, flow cytometry on a PBMC aliquot measured the percentage of naive CD45RAhigh/CD27high T cells. The library was built by means of 5' RACE. Sequencing was carried out with an Illumina HiSeq 2500. A second roughly 7 to 12 cycle PCR used a sample-barcoded 5' primer and a J-beta primer mix. Each TCR beta cDNA molecule received a unique molecular identifier from a template-switch 5' adaptor carrying 12 random nucleotides. At least 2.5 million CDR3-containing paired-end reads were obtained from each sample. The Mint cDNA synthesis kit, primed by a TRBC-specific oligonucleotide, was used to synthesize first-strand cDNA from all RNA. After uracil-DNA glycosylase treatment, a first 18-cycle PCR used universal primers M1SS and BC2_uni_R on all cDNA. In the source study's methods: For normalization, 1 million high-quality reads were randomly selected from each sample, with every read carrying a distinct molecular identifier. Reads sharing molecular identifiers were discarded rather than binned into consensus sequences. CDR3 identification, clonotype clustering and error correction used MiTCR with a Q25 quality threshold and the strictest error-elimination algorithm. A nonparametric unseen species model with Euler transformation was used to estimate a lower bound on total TCR beta diversity. TCRdb cleaned the public reads at Q25 with fastp, built clones with MiXCR and kept in-frame beta chains. Entries are consolidated by CDR3 protein sequence, retaining the most common genes and DNA. The V and J calls here are based on TCRdb, not the publication. This sample gives roughly 680,000 distinct CDR3 sequences in total; more than 20% of them show up just once. Roughly 3.6% of the sample belongs to the ten largest clones.

From cysteine to phenylalanine, the CDR3 is 12 amino acids long. The DNA shown is the 36-base CDR3, in frame from base 1. Germline trimming amounts to 3 bases on V and 8 bases on J, with 5 as the count of junction bases outside the gene matches. CDR1 DFQATT and CDR2 SNEGSKA were looked up in the germline V gene (reference sequence). The full study reports these points: There was a strong correlation between observed TCR beta diversity and the percentage of naive T cells measured by flow cytometry. Because profiling used bulk unsorted PBMCs, naive and antigen-experienced compartments could not be compared conclusively. Observed TCR beta diversity per million T cells fell roughly linearly with age, and a significant reduction was already apparent by age approximately 41. Because the CMV infection status of the donors was unknown, age-related changes in expanded clonotypes may potentially have been confounded. Estimates of total diversity from one million sequenced T cells were regarded as lower bounds and underestimates. Compared with the aged group, the long-lived group had more naive CD4+ T cells, fewer expanded clones and increased TCR diversity, suggesting age selection.

This clonotype was seen only a few times. The clone's antigen remains unknown. Within one base of it there is no much larger clone, and no base qualities were kept. Material for sequencing was blood. The rearrangement combines TRBV20-1 with TRBJ1-2; the central 8 bases match TRBD1. This TCR was recovered from a man in his 70s in good health. The CDR3 region: CSARGQAGGYTF. The bases read TGCAGTGCTAGGGGACAGGCGGGGGGCTACACCTTC.